A selection of T cell receptor beta chains follows, all from one sample in a study of T-cell memory formation after mild COVID-19. TCRdb called the 5' RACE reads again in MiXCR, with one record for every CDR3 protein. The repertoire consists of 200,000 to 250,000 distinct CDR3 sequences, with around 30% occurring once and the leading ten covering 9.5% to 12%. The sample comprised PBMCs or a T cell subset sorted from them (not recorded which). These receptors were obtained from an adult woman who had mild COVID-19 (a few samples of this study predate the infection). Cell type and time point are not known. The CDR3 runs from the conserved cysteine through the conserved F or W. The order of the fields is clone size, V gene, J gene, D gene, CDR3 protein, CDR3 DNA. A D gene is named only where the DNA matches it firmly. Size is stated for part of the rows, as once, few or many counts, or as a class when the clone is expanded.

clone_size: few
v_call: TRBV20-1
j_call: TRBJ2-1
d_call: TRBD2
cdr3_aa: CSARPSGGSSYNEQFF
cdr3_nt: TGCAGTGCTAGACCGAGCGGGGGGAGCTCCTACAATGAGCAGTTCTTC

clone_size: few
v_call: TRBV7-3
j_call: TRBJ2-3
d_call: TRBD2
cdr3_aa: CASSLTSGGYTDTQYF
cdr3_nt: TGTGCCAGCAGCTTAACTAGCGGGGGTTACACAGATACGCAGTATTTT

clone_size: NA
v_call: TRBV4-3
j_call: TRBJ2-7
d_call: NA
cdr3_aa: CASSALGGSEQYF
cdr3_nt: TGCGCCAGCAGCGCCCTCGGCGGGTCCGAGCAGTACTTC

clone_size: NA
v_call: TRBV20-1
j_call: TRBJ2-3
d_call: NA
cdr3_aa: CSASIGRSDTQYF
cdr3_nt: TGCAGTGCTAGTATAGGGAGGTCGGATACGCAGTATTTT

clone_size: few
v_call: TRBV5-1
j_call: TRBJ1-1
d_call: NA
cdr3_aa: CASSPLGGGTEAFF
cdr3_nt: TGCGCCAGCAGCCCCCTCGGGGGCGGCACTGAAGCTTTCTTT

clone_size: NA
v_call: TRBV11-2
j_call: TRBJ2-1
d_call: NA
cdr3_aa: CASSPRVDYNEQFF
cdr3_nt: TGTGCCAGCAGCCCGAGGGTGGACTACAATGAGCAGTTCTTC

clone_size: few
v_call: TRBV6-2/TRBV6-3
j_call: TRBJ2-1
d_call: TRBD2
cdr3_aa: CASSSPIAGSYNEQFF
cdr3_nt: TGTGCCAGCAGTTCCCCTATAGCGGGCTCCTACAATGAGCAGTTCTTC

clone_size: NA
v_call: TRBV7-2
j_call: TRBJ1-2
d_call: TRBD1
cdr3_aa: CASSFRGGQNYGYTF
cdr3_nt: TGTGCCAGCAGCTTCCGGGGGGGACAGAACTATGGCTACACCTTC

clone_size: few
v_call: TRBV18
j_call: TRBJ2-5
d_call: NA
cdr3_aa: CASSPGQSGTQYF
cdr3_nt: TGTGCCAGCTCACCCGGACAGAGCGGGACCCAGTACTTC

clone_size: once
v_call: TRBV12-3/TRBV12-4
j_call: TRBJ1-1
d_call: NA
cdr3_aa: CASSLGGVNTEAFF
cdr3_nt: TGTGCCAGCAGTTTAGGGGGCGTGAACACTGAAGCTTTCTTT

clone_size: few
v_call: TRBV5-6
j_call: TRBJ1-4
d_call: NA
cdr3_aa: CASSLRRGDRALVGEKLFF
cdr3_nt: TGTGCCAGCAGCTTGCGAAGGGGTGACCGGGCCTTAGTTGGTGAAAAACTGTTTTTT

clone_size: NA
v_call: TRBV4-1
j_call: TRBJ2-5
d_call: TRBD2
cdr3_aa: CASSQAPSGGYQETQYF
cdr3_nt: TGCGCCAGCAGCCAAGCACCTAGCGGGGGGTACCAAGAGACCCAGTACTTC

clone_size: few
v_call: TRBV5-1
j_call: TRBJ2-7
d_call: TRBD2
cdr3_aa: CASSLGLAGLGVEQYF
cdr3_nt: TGCGCCAGCAGCTTGGGACTAGCGGGGCTTGGGGTCGAGCAGTACTTC

clone_size: once
v_call: TRBV6-1
j_call: TRBJ2-7
d_call: NA
cdr3_aa: CASSEEGSAYEQYF
cdr3_nt: TGTGCCAGCAGTGAAGAGGGGTCTGCATACGAGCAGTACTTC

clone_size: NA
v_call: TRBV7-8
j_call: TRBJ2-7
d_call: NA
cdr3_aa: CASSPGEVRYEQYF
cdr3_nt: TGTGCCAGCAGCCCAGGGGAGGTTAGGTACGAGCAGTACTTC

clone_size: NA
v_call: TRBV12-3/TRBV12-4
j_call: TRBJ2-2
d_call: TRBD2
cdr3_aa: CASSSTSRVSGELFF
cdr3_nt: TGTGCCAGCAGTTCGACTAGCCGAGTGTCCGGGGAGCTGTTTTTT

clone_size: NA
v_call: TRBV12-3/TRBV12-4
j_call: TRBJ1-1
d_call: NA
cdr3_aa: CASSTRSTSGTEAFF
cdr3_nt: TGTGCCAGCAGTACCCGGTCGACGTCCGGGACTGAAGCTTTCTTT

clone_size: NA
v_call: TRBV24-1
j_call: TRBJ1-1
d_call: NA
cdr3_aa: CATSGGTTGTEAFF
cdr3_nt: TGTGCCACCAGTGGGGGGACTACAGGGACTGAAGCTTTCTTT

clone_size: NA
v_call: TRBV7-9
j_call: TRBJ2-3
d_call: NA
cdr3_aa: CASSRRGPSTDTQYF
cdr3_nt: TGTGCCAGCAGCCGCAGGGGCCCTAGCACAGATACGCAGTATTTT

clone_size: NA
v_call: TRBV6-5
j_call: TRBJ1-2
d_call: NA
cdr3_aa: CASSYEGFQGGYTF
cdr3_nt: TGTGCCAGCAGTTACGAGGGGTTCCAGGGTGGCTACACCTTC

clone_size: NA
v_call: TRBV20-1
j_call: TRBJ1-1
d_call: NA
cdr3_aa: CSALRGGGTEAFF
cdr3_nt: TGCAGTGCCCTGCGGGGGGGCGGCACTGAAGCTTTCTTT

clone_size: few
v_call: TRBV6-2/TRBV6-3
j_call: TRBJ2-7
d_call: NA
cdr3_aa: CASSYRRGRLLPYEQYF
cdr3_nt: TGTGCCAGCAGTTACAGACGGGGGCGACTACTCCCCTACGAGCAGTACTTC

clone_size: few
v_call: TRBV12-3/TRBV12-4
j_call: TRBJ2-1
d_call: NA
cdr3_aa: CASSLAGEYNEQFF
cdr3_nt: TGTGCCAGCAGTTTAGCGGGGGAGTACAATGAGCAGTTCTTC

clone_size: few
v_call: TRBV12-5
j_call: TRBJ2-3
d_call: NA
cdr3_aa: CASGLSGTSTDTQYF
cdr3_nt: TGTGCTAGTGGTCTTAGCGGAACGAGCACAGATACGCAGTATTTT

clone_size: few
v_call: TRBV29-1
j_call: TRBJ1-5
d_call: TRBD1
cdr3_aa: CSVRQGPVQPQHF
cdr3_nt: TGCAGCGTTAGACAGGGGCCGGTTCAGCCCCAGCATTTT

clone_size: few
v_call: TRBV20-1
j_call: TRBJ2-1
d_call: NA
cdr3_aa: CSARYSATRSYNEQFF
cdr3_nt: TGCAGTGCTAGGTACAGCGCTACACGTTCCTACAATGAGCAGTTCTTC

clone_size: few
v_call: TRBV19
j_call: TRBJ2-7
d_call: NA
cdr3_aa: CASSPKGSYEQYF
cdr3_nt: TGTGCCAGTAGTCCAAAGGGGTCCTACGAGCAGTACTTC

clone_size: few
v_call: TRBV9
j_call: TRBJ2-2
d_call: TRBD1
cdr3_aa: CASSWGQGTTGELFF
cdr3_nt: TGTGCCAGCAGCTGGGGACAGGGGACGACCGGGGAGCTGTTTTTT

clone_size: few
v_call: TRBV19
j_call: TRBJ1-6
d_call: NA
cdr3_aa: CASSTFRDRNSPLHF
cdr3_nt: TGTGCCAGTAGCACCTTCAGGGACCGAAATTCACCCCTCCACTTT

clone_size: NA
v_call: TRBV2
j_call: TRBJ2-1
d_call: NA
cdr3_aa: CASSDWTNNEQFF
cdr3_nt: TGTGCCAGCAGTGATTGGACAAACAATGAGCAGTTCTTC

clone_size: NA
v_call: TRBV7-9
j_call: TRBJ2-6
d_call: NA
cdr3_aa: CASSSRDRYISGANVLTF
cdr3_nt: TGTGCCAGCAGCAGCCGGGACCGCTACATCTCTGGGGCCAACGTCCTGACTTTC

clone_size: NA
v_call: TRBV29-1
j_call: TRBJ2-7
d_call: NA
cdr3_aa: CSVGGGPSYEQYF
cdr3_nt: TGCAGCGTGGGGGGAGGACCTTCCTACGAGCAGTACTTC

clone_size: NA
v_call: TRBV10-3
j_call: TRBJ1-5
d_call: NA
cdr3_aa: CAISDQPQHF
cdr3_nt: TGTGCCATCAGTGATCAGCCCCAGCATTTT

clone_size: NA
v_call: TRBV4-1
j_call: TRBJ2-3
d_call: NA
cdr3_aa: CASSLQNTDTQYF
cdr3_nt: TGCGCCAGCAGCTTACAAAACACAGATACGCAGTATTTT

clone_size: few
v_call: TRBV5-1
j_call: TRBJ1-1
d_call: NA
cdr3_aa: CASSLLRGDTEAFF
cdr3_nt: TGCGCCAGCAGCTTGCTTAGGGGTGACACTGAAGCTTTCTTT

clone_size: NA
v_call: TRBV5-1
j_call: TRBJ2-3
d_call: TRBD2
cdr3_aa: CASSPRTSGSTDTQYF
cdr3_nt: TGCGCCAGCAGCCCGCGGACTAGCGGGAGCACAGATACGCAGTATTTT

clone_size: NA
v_call: TRBV14
j_call: TRBJ2-7
d_call: NA
cdr3_aa: CASSDYFYEQYF
cdr3_nt: TGTGCCAGCAGCGACTACTTCTACGAGCAGTACTTC

clone_size: once
v_call: TRBV4-1
j_call: TRBJ2-1
d_call: NA
cdr3_aa: CASSQAPTSYNEQFF
cdr3_nt: TGCGCCAGCAGCCAAGCACCGACCAGCTACAATGAGCAGTTCTTC

clone_size: NA
v_call: TRBV11-2
j_call: TRBJ2-2
d_call: TRBD2
cdr3_aa: CASSFPSLAGGELFF
cdr3_nt: TGTGCCAGCAGCTTCCCCTCTCTAGCGGGCGGGGAGCTGTTTTTT

clone_size: NA
v_call: TRBV5-1
j_call: TRBJ2-3
d_call: NA
cdr3_aa: CASSPGTLRDTQYF
cdr3_nt: TGCGCCAGCAGCCCCGGGACACTACGAGATACGCAGTATTTT

clone_size: NA
v_call: TRBV12-3/TRBV12-4
j_call: TRBJ2-7
d_call: NA
cdr3_aa: CASSLRGEQYF
cdr3_nt: TGTGCCAGCAGTTTAAGGGGGGAGCAGTACTTC

clone_size: few
v_call: TRBV7-2
j_call: TRBJ2-2
d_call: NA
cdr3_aa: CASSLASSQGGELFF
cdr3_nt: TGTGCCAGCAGCTTAGCTAGCTCTCAGGGCGGGGAGCTGTTTTTT

clone_size: NA
v_call: TRBV7-9
j_call: TRBJ2-3
d_call: NA
cdr3_aa: CASSYSGTVSDTQYF
cdr3_nt: TGTGCCAGCAGCTATTCCGGGACTGTATCAGATACGCAGTATTTT

clone_size: many
v_call: TRBV7-8
j_call: TRBJ2-1
d_call: TRBD2
cdr3_aa: CASSLRPLAGAYNEQFF
cdr3_nt: TGTGCCAGCAGCTTAAGACCACTAGCGGGAGCATACAATGAGCAGTTCTTC

clone_size: NA
v_call: TRBV11-2
j_call: TRBJ1-1
d_call: NA
cdr3_aa: CASSLVRAEAFF
cdr3_nt: TGTGCCAGCAGCTTAGTCAGGGCTGAAGCTTTCTTT

clone_size: NA
v_call: TRBV20-1
j_call: TRBJ1-5
d_call: NA
cdr3_aa: CSASRGGREPQHF
cdr3_nt: TGCAGTGCTAGTAGGGGGGGGAGGGAGCCCCAGCATTTT

clone_size: few
v_call: TRBV5-4
j_call: TRBJ2-5
d_call: TRBD1
cdr3_aa: CASSSQGRNQETQYF
cdr3_nt: TGTGCCAGCAGCTCACAGGGGCGAAACCAAGAGACCCAGTACTTC

clone_size: few
v_call: TRBV21-1
j_call: TRBJ1-2
d_call: NA
cdr3_aa: CASSKLKGPIYGYTF
cdr3_nt: TGTGCCAGCAGCAAACTAAAGGGCCCCATCTATGGCTACACCTTC

clone_size: few
v_call: TRBV5-1
j_call: TRBJ2-7
d_call: NA
cdr3_aa: CASSPLDPTTYEQYF
cdr3_nt: TGCGCCAGCAGCCCCCTGGACCCCACGACCTACGAGCAGTACTTC

clone_size: NA
v_call: TRBV7-3
j_call: TRBJ2-6
d_call: NA
cdr3_aa: CASSLTQYSGANVLTF
cdr3_nt: TGTGCCAGCAGCTTAACGCAGTACTCTGGGGCCAACGTCCTGACTTTC

clone_size: once
v_call: TRBV11-3
j_call: TRBJ1-2
d_call: NA
cdr3_aa: CASSSNRDFSINGYTF
cdr3_nt: TGTGCCAGCAGCTCTAACAGGGACTTTAGTATTAATGGCTACACCTTC

clone_size: NA
v_call: TRBV6-1
j_call: TRBJ2-5
d_call: TRBD1
cdr3_aa: CASLPGTAERETQYF
cdr3_nt: TGTGCCAGCCTACCCGGGACAGCGGAAAGGGAGACCCAGTACTTC

clone_size: few
v_call: TRBV29-1
j_call: TRBJ2-1
d_call: NA
cdr3_aa: CSVEWLARQFF
cdr3_nt: TGCAGCGTTGAGTGGCTAGCGAGGCAGTTCTTC

clone_size: NA
v_call: TRBV12-3/TRBV12-4
j_call: TRBJ1-4
d_call: NA
cdr3_aa: CASSLASAATNEKLFF
cdr3_nt: TGTGCCAGCAGTTTAGCTTCAGCTGCAACTAATGAAAAACTGTTTTTT

clone_size: NA
v_call: TRBV6-2/TRBV6-3
j_call: TRBJ2-1
d_call: NA
cdr3_aa: CASSYLSEQFF
cdr3_nt: TGTGCCAGCAGTTATCTGAGTGAGCAGTTCTTC

clone_size: NA
v_call: TRBV7-3
j_call: TRBJ2-1
d_call: NA
cdr3_aa: CASSLNSASSYNEQFF
cdr3_nt: TGTGCCAGCAGCTTAAATTCCGCGAGCTCCTACAATGAGCAGTTCTTC

clone_size: few
v_call: TRBV5-1
j_call: TRBJ2-2
d_call: NA
cdr3_aa: CASSPLRGLRGALNTGELFF
cdr3_nt: TGCGCCAGCAGCCCCTTGCGGGGGTTACGGGGGGCTCTGAACACCGGGGAGCTGTTTTTT

clone_size: NA
v_call: TRBV11-1
j_call: TRBJ2-1
d_call: NA
cdr3_aa: CASNQGLFNEQFF
cdr3_nt: TGTGCCAGCAATCAGGGTCTTTTTAATGAGCAGTTCTTC